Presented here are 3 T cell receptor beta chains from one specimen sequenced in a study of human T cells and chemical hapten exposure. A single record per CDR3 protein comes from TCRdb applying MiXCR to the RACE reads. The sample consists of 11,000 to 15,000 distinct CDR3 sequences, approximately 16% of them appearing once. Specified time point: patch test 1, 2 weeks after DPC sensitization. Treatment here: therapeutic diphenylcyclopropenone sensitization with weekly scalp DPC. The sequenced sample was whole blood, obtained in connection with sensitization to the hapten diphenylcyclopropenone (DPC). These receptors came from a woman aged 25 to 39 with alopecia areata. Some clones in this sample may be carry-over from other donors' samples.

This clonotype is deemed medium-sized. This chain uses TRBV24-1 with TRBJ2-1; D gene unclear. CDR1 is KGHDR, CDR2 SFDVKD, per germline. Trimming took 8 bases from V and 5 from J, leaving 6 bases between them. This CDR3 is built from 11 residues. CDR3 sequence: CATNFNNEQFF. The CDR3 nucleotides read TGTGCCACCAACTTTAACAATGAGCAGTTCTTC.

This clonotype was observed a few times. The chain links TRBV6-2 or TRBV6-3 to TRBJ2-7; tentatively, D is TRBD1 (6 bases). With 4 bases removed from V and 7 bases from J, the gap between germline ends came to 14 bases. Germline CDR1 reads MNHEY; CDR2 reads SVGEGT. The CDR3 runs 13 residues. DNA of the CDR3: TGTGCCAGCAGTTCCGGACAGATATTTGAGCAGTACTTC. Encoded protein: CASSSGQIFEQYF.

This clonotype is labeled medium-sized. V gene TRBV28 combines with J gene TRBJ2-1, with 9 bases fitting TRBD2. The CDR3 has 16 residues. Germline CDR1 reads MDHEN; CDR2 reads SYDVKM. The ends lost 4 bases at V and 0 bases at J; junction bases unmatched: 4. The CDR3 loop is CASSYLAGSSYNEQFF. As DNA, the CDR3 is TGTGCCAGCAGTTACCTAGCGGGGAGCTCCTACAATGAGCAGTTCTTC.